This T cell receptor beta chain was recovered during a study of identical twins. The CDR3 is 12 amino acids. CDR1 is MNHEY, CDR2 SVGEGT, per germline. With 8 bases removed from V and 11 bases from J, the gap between germline ends came to 19 bases. The donor group consisted entirely of healthy Caucasians. It was template switching that added a universal primer site, and there were unique molecular identifiers on the cDNA. TCRdb re-analysed the 5' RACE reads in MiXCR, keeping a single row per CDR3 protein. Counted here are 450,000 or so distinct CDR3 sequences, roughly 24% occurring once; the ten biggest clones make up roughly 2.8%. Separately, the same data were catalogued under a study of T cells expressing NK-cell markers. This second report adds: Each TCR beta repertoire originated in sorted T cells that were CD3+CD56+NKG2C+, CD3+CD56+NKG2C- or CD3+CD56-NKG2C+. For several experiments, T cell sorting was restricted to the alpha-beta TCR population by means of an anti-gamma-delta TCR antibody.

Sequencing was done on a sample of CD4+ T cells sorted from blood. This chain links TRBV6-2 or TRBV6-3 with TRBJ2-7; D assignment may be TRBD1 or TRBD2 (5 bases each). This clonotype originated in a woman aged 18-29 years in good health. CDR3 nucleotides: TGTGCCAGCGGATCCTCCGGGACGGTGGAGTACTTC. This gives the protein CASGSSGTVEYF.